Listed below are T cell receptor beta chains from one sample, sequenced in a study of cytomegalovirus exposure and HLA in healthy donors. Libraries were prepared by immunoSEQ multiplex PCR; TCRdb keeps only in-frame clonotypes and omits some of them. The sample yields 100,000 or so clones, approximately 66% seen once. Material for sequencing was PBMCs. All receptors come from a man in his forties in good health and CMV-seropositive. The CDR3 runs from the conserved cysteine through the conserved F or W. The D gene is left open where the match is weak. A row's size may be missing; if present it is once, few, many or a size class.

V gene	D gene	J gene	clone size	CDR3 DNA	CDR3 protein
TRBV19	TRBD1	TRBJ1-1	.	TGTGCCAGTAGTATGGGGACAGGGATGCAAGCTTTCTTT	CASSMGTGMQAFF
TRBV5-1	.	TRBJ2-1	.	TGCGCCAGCAGCTTGGCCTACGCGGGGAACTACAATGAGCAGTTCTTC	CASSLAYAGNYNEQFF
TRBV5-4	TRBD2	TRBJ2-3	.	TGTGCCAGCAGCCCCGGGACTAGCGTCACAGATACGCAGTATTTT	CASSPGTSVTDTQYF
TRBV5-1	.	TRBJ1-1	.	TGCGCCAGCAGCTTTCAGGGCTCCATAGGCACTGAAGCTTTCTTT	CASSFQGSIGTEAFF
TRBV7-9	TRBD1	TRBJ1-1	.	TGTGCCAGCAGCTTAGCCGACAGGGACACTGAAGCTTTCTTT	CASSLADRDTEAFF
TRBV21-1	.	TRBJ2-7	.	TGTGCCAGCCGATTGCGGGAGGCAACGGACGAGCAGTACTTC	CASRLREATDEQYF
TRBV14	.	TRBJ1-3	.	TGTGCCAGCACTCAGGGAGCAGCAGGGGAAGGAAACACCATATATTTT	CASTQGAAGEGNTIYF
TRBV4-1	.	TRBJ2-2	.	TGCGCCAGCAGCCAAGATCGACCGGAGGCTACCGGGGAGCTGTTTTTT	CASSQDRPEATGELFF
TRBV10-2	.	TRBJ1-2	few	TGCGCCAGCAGCGTGACAGAAAACTATGGCTACACCTTC	CASSVTENYGYTF
TRBV11-2	.	TRBJ2-1	.	TGTGCCAGCAGCTTCCCCGGGTCACTAAACAATGAGCAGTTCTTC	CASSFPGSLNNEQFF
TRBV2	.	TRBJ2-7	few	TGTGCCAGCAGTCGTTACGAGCAGTACTTC	CASSRYEQYF
TRBV5-4	.	TRBJ1-2	.	TGTGCCAGCAGCTCCGACAACAGGTCCGGAGGGGGCTACACCTTC	CASSSDNRSGGGYTF
TRBV7-2	TRBD2	TRBJ2-3	few	TGTGCCAGCAGCCCGCGGGGGGCAGATACGCAGTATTTT	CASSPRGADTQYF
TRBV5-1	TRBD2	TRBJ2-3	.	TGCGCCAGCAGAACCCCTAGCGGTGGAGTAGCAGATACGCAGTATTTT	CASRTPSGGVADTQYF
TRBV10-3	.	TRBJ1-5	.	TGTGCCATCAGTGGATCGGGGGATAGGAGTCAGCCCCAGCATTTT	CAISGSGDRSQPQHF
TRBV4-1	.	TRBJ1-1	.	TGCGCCAGCAGCCAAAAACGCGGGATCTTAGACACTGAAGCTTTCTTT	CASSQKRGILDTEAFF
TRBV11-2	.	TRBJ2-1	.	TGTGCCAGCAGCTTAGTTTCCGTGTACAATGAGCAGTTCTTC	CASSLVSVYNEQFF
TRBV6-5	TRBD2	TRBJ2-1	.	TGTGCCAGCAGCCTTCTAGCGGGGGTTTACAATGAGCAGTTCTTC	CASSLLAGVYNEQFF
TRBV6-6	.	TRBJ1-1	.	TGTGCCAGCAGTAATCTACAGGGCTCTGAAGCTTTCTTT	CASSNLQGSEAFF
TRBV21-1	.	TRBJ2-5	few	TGTGCCAGCAGCAGGGGGCGCCTACAAGAGACCCAGTACTTC	CASSRGRLQETQYF
TRBV29-1	TRBD2	TRBJ2-5	.	TGCAGCGTTGCCTCTCGCGGGAGGGAACAAGAGACCCAGTACTTC	CSVASRGREQETQYF
TRBV29-1	.	TRBJ1-1	.	TGCAGCGTAAGGACCGGGACAATGAACACTGAAGCTTTCTTT	CSVRTGTMNTEAFF
TRBV6-5	.	TRBJ1-1	.	TGTGCCAGCAATTTGTTCCGGGGGACTGAAGCTTTCTTT	CASNLFRGTEAFF
TRBV5-1	TRBD2	TRBJ2-1	.	TGCGCCAGCAGCGTCACTAGCGGGGTTTACAATGAGCAGTTCTTC	CASSVTSGVYNEQFF
TRBV7-6	.	TRBJ1-5	.	TGTGCCAGCAGCTTATCACCGGGGGTCAATCAGCCCCAGCATTTT	CASSLSPGVNQPQHF
TRBV28	TRBD2	TRBJ2-7	.	TGTGCCAGCAGTCCCGGGGGGGGCAGCTCCTACGAGCAGTACTTC	CASSPGGGSSYEQYF
TRBV25-1	TRBD2	TRBJ2-5	.	TGTGCCAGCAGTGAGGGACTAGCGGCCCAAGAGACCCAGTACTTC	CASSEGLAAQETQYF
TRBV2	TRBD1	TRBJ1-1	.	TGTGCCAGTGGACTTAATGCCGGGACAGGGTACACTGAAGCTTTCTTT	CASGLNAGTGYTEAFF
TRBV18	.	TRBJ2-5	.	TGTGCCAGCTCGCAGACAGGAGAAGAGACCCAGTACTTC	CASSQTGEETQYF
TRBV30	.	TRBJ1-6	.	TGTGCCTGGGGACAATATTATAATTCACCCCTCCACTTT	CAWGQYYNSPLHF